This is a list of T cell receptor beta chains from one sample in a study of T cell responses to AZD1222 COVID-19 vaccine. This table comes from immunoSEQ multiplex PCR, and its TCRdb copy is limited to in-frame clones, with some not included. The repertoire holds over 110,000 clones, more than 85% seen once, with roughly 4.9% in the top ten. The sequencing here drew on peripheral blood, taken on day 0 of AZD1222 vaccination. These receptors all come from an adult in good health. Both conserved end residues are part of each CDR3. Fields, in order: J gene, D gene, V gene, clone size, CDR3 DNA, CDR3 protein. The D gene is left open where the match is weak. Some rows have no size entry. The others give once, few or many, or a class for an expanded clone.

TRBJ1-2	NA	TRBV2	NA	TGTGCCAGCACTCGTCAGGGTGATGGCTACACCTTC	CASTRQGDGYTF
TRBJ2-7	NA	TRBV21-1	NA	TGTGCCAGCCGGCATCCTTTGAGCTACGAGCAGTACTTC	CASRHPLSYEQYF
TRBJ2-1	NA	TRBV27	NA	TGTGCCAGCAGTAGCGGACAGTACAATGAGCAGTTCTTC	CASSSGQYNEQFF
TRBJ2-3	TRBD2	TRBV4-1	NA	TGCGCCAGCAGCCAAGATACAGCGGGGGGCCGGGTGCGGTATTTT	CASSQDTAGGRVRYF
TRBJ1-2	NA	TRBV12-3/TRBV12-4	NA	TGTGCCAGCAGTAGGATGGGGGACTATGGCTACACCTTC	CASSRMGDYGYTF
TRBJ1-2	TRBD1	TRBV5-1	NA	TGCGCCAGCAGCTTGGGCGACAGGGGGTTCCATGGCTACACCTTC	CASSLGDRGFHGYTF
TRBJ2-3	NA	TRBV2	NA	TGTGCCAGCAGTGAGGGCGGTATAAGCACAGATACGCAGTATTTT	CASSEGGISTDTQYF
TRBJ2-2	NA	TRBV12-3/TRBV12-4	NA	TGTGCCAGCAGTTTGATCGGGGAGCTGTTTTTT	CASSLIGELFF
TRBJ1-1	TRBD1	TRBV10-3	NA	TGTGCCATCGGGGGACAGGGAATCGAAGCTTTCTTT	CAIGGQGIEAFF
TRBJ2-1	NA	TRBV3-1/TRBV3-2	few	TGTGCCAGCAGCCCCCACGTAGCCATGGGTGATGAGCAGTTCTTC	CASSPHVAMGDEQFF
TRBJ2-1	NA	TRBV21-1	NA	TGTGCCAGCAGCTCTCGGGAGTACGGGAATGAGCAGTTCTTC	CASSSREYGNEQFF
TRBJ1-6	TRBD1	TRBV7-2	NA	TGTGCCAGCAGCTTCCGGGACAGGGGTAACTCACCCCTCCACTTT	CASSFRDRGNSPLHF
TRBJ2-2	TRBD1	TRBV11-2	NA	TGTGCCACATACGGTGTTAACAGGGGGTCCACCGGGGAGCTGTTTTTT	CATYGVNRGSTGELFF
TRBJ1-2	NA	TRBV4-3	NA	TGCGCCAGCAGCCCCAAGTCGGACGCCCCTATGCATGGCTACACCTTC	CASSPKSDAPMHGYTF
TRBJ2-2	NA	TRBV7-2	once	TGTGCCAGCATCCCTCCTCTTGGGCTGCCGAACACCGGGGAGCTGTTTTTT	CASIPPLGLPNTGELFF
TRBJ2-7	TRBD1	TRBV27	NA	TGTGCCAGCAGTTCCGGGACAGGGAATGTGCAGTACTTC	CASSSGTGNVQYF
TRBJ2-7	TRBD2	TRBV6-2/TRBV6-3	NA	TGTGCCAGCAGTTATCTTGGCGGGGGGGCCAAATACTACGAGCAGTACTTC	CASSYLGGGAKYYEQYF
TRBJ2-1	TRBD2	TRBV7-2	NA	TGTGCCAGCAGCTTAATGGCTAGCGGGAGGAATGAGCAGTTCTTC	CASSLMASGRNEQFF
TRBJ2-3	NA	TRBV2	few	TGTGCCAGCAGTTTTCGTGGGACCCCCGGGGGCACGCAGTATTTT	CASSFRGTPGGTQYF
TRBJ2-7	NA	TRBV7-8	NA	TGTGCCAGCAGCTTAACGACAGGCCACGAGCAGTACTTC	CASSLTTGHEQYF
TRBJ1-5	NA	TRBV7-2	NA	TGTGCCAGCAGCCCAGGGATGGGTAGCAATCAGCCCCAGCATTTT	CASSPGMGSNQPQHF
TRBJ1-1	NA	TRBV7-2	NA	TGTGCCAGCAGCTTAGATCAGGGGCGGGACACTGAAGCTTTCTTT	CASSLDQGRDTEAFF
TRBJ1-5	TRBD1	TRBV19	NA	TGTGCCAGTAGCCCCCGGGACAGGGAGCGGCAGCCCCAGCATTTT	CASSPRDRERQPQHF
TRBJ1-4	NA	TRBV4-3	NA	TGCGCCAGCAGCCAAGATCGCAGTTCTAATGAAAAACTGTTTTTT	CASSQDRSSNEKLFF
TRBJ2-7	NA	TRBV18	NA	TGTGCCAGCTCACCACCAGTGAGGGACGAGCAGTACTTC	CASSPPVRDEQYF
TRBJ2-5	NA	TRBV9	NA	TGTGCCAGCAGCGTAGGTACCCATGGGGAGACCCAGTACTTC	CASSVGTHGETQYF
TRBJ1-1	NA	TRBV30	NA	TGTGCCTGGAGTGTAAGGGCCGGGAACACTGAAGCTTTCTTT	CAWSVRAGNTEAFF
TRBJ1-2	TRBD1	TRBV6-5	NA	TGTGCCAGCAGTTCCGCCGGACAGGGCGACTATGGCTACACCTTC	CASSSAGQGDYGYTF
TRBJ1-2	NA	TRBV28	once	TGTGCCAGCAGTCTTCCTCTACTTCCGCCGATGGGGATTTATGGCTACACCTTC	CASSLPLLPPMGIYGYTF